A selection of T cell receptor beta chains follows, all from one sample in a study of cytomegalovirus exposure and HLA in healthy donors. TCRdb's table, derived via immunoSEQ multiplex PCR, lists solely in-frame clones and lacks some. The sample includes 150,000 to 200,000 clones, around 79% of them seen just once. The sequenced sample consisted of PBMCs. These receptors were collected from a woman aged 50 to 65 in good health and CMV-seronegative. Each CDR3 is given with its conserved first and last residue. D genes are given only for firm matches. Rows give clone size only sometimes, using once, few, many, or a class for an expanded clone.

J	size	V	D	DNA	CDR3
TRBJ2-7	-	TRBV4-3	TRBD1	TGCGCCAGCAGCCAAGGGGCGGCAGGGGGCTTCGAGCAGTACTTC	CASSQGAAGGFEQYF
TRBJ2-7	-	TRBV4-2	-	TGTGCCAGCAGCCAACAAGAGCACTACGAGCAGTACTTC	CASSQQEHYEQYF
TRBJ1-2	-	TRBV11-2	-	TGTGCCAGCAGCTTAGGCGTGGGGGCCTCCCTCAACTATGGCTACACCTTC	CASSLGVGASLNYGYTF
TRBJ1-1	-	TRBV19	-	TGTGCCAGTCAGCGATTCATCAGTGACACTGAAGCTTTCTTT	CASQRFISDTEAFF
TRBJ2-3	-	TRBV11-2	TRBD1	TGTGCCAGCAGCTTAAGTGGGGACAGGCTTGGACCAGATACGCAGTATTTT	CASSLSGDRLGPDTQYF
TRBJ1-2	-	TRBV2	-	TGTGCCAGCATGCCGGGGTTAGCTAACTATGGCTACACCTTC	CASMPGLANYGYTF
TRBJ2-7	-	TRBV28	-	TGTGCCAGCTCGGACACCCCCTACGAGCAGTACTTC	CASSDTPYEQYF
TRBJ2-5	-	TRBV28	-	TGTGCCAGCAGTTTTCGTTTGGCAGACCCGCCCGGGATTGCGGAGACCCAGTACTTC	CASSFRLADPPGIAETQYF
TRBJ1-1	-	TRBV20-1	TRBD1	TGCAGCGCAGGGGGCACTGAAGCTTTCTTT	CSAGGTEAFF
TRBJ2-7	once	TRBV28	TRBD2	TGTGCCAGCAGCCTTATTACGGGGGGGCAGTACTTC	CASSLITGGQYF
TRBJ2-1	-	TRBV9	-	TGTGCCAGCAGCGTTGAGTCGGGGGGCAGGGAGCAGTTCTTC	CASSVESGGREQFF
TRBJ2-6	-	TRBV19	-	TGTGCCAGTAGTTATGGGGCCAACGTCCTGACTTTC	CASSYGANVLTF
TRBJ1-1	-	TRBV6-5	-	TGTGCCAGCAGTTACTTTGAGTCGTACGCCCAAGCTTTCTTT	CASSYFESYAQAFF
TRBJ1-5	few	TRBV7-8	TRBD1	TGTGCCAGCAGCTCACAGGGGGCCGGTGTCAATCAGCCCCAGCATTTT	CASSSQGAGVNQPQHF
TRBJ1-1	-	TRBV27	-	TGTGCCAGCAGTTTGGCAGGACAGAACACTGAAGCTTTCTTT	CASSLAGQNTEAFF
TRBJ2-3	-	TRBV2	TRBD2	TGTGCCAGCACCGGGGGGAATCAGCCCCAGTATTTT	CASTGGNQPQYF
TRBJ2-1	-	TRBV9	-	TGTGCCAGCAGCGTAGTGGGCGGGGTTGGGTACAATGAGCAGTTCTTC	CASSVVGGVGYNEQFF
TRBJ2-3	-	TRBV4-3	TRBD2	TGCGCCAGCAGCCAAGTTGGAGCGGGAAGGTCAGATACGCAGTATTTT	CASSQVGAGRSDTQYF
TRBJ2-7	-	TRBV7-2	TRBD2	TGTGCCAGCCTCGAACTAGCGGGATCTTACGAGCAGTACTTC	CASLELAGSYEQYF
TRBJ2-7	-	TRBV27	TRBD1	TGTGCCAGCAGTCGTCCCGGGACAGGGACGAGATACGAGCAGTACTTC	CASSRPGTGTRYEQYF
TRBJ2-7	-	TRBV28	TRBD2	TGTGCCAGCAGAGCCCCTAGCGGGGGGGCCGAGCAGTACTTC	CASRAPSGGAEQYF
TRBJ1-1	-	TRBV5-1	TRBD1	TGCGCCAGCAGCTCTGACAGGGGGCCTTGGCCTGAAGCTTTCTTT	CASSSDRGPWPEAFF
TRBJ1-5	few	TRBV4-1	-	TGCGCCAGCAGCCAAGATCAGAGCAATCAGCCCCAGCATTTT	CASSQDQSNQPQHF
TRBJ1-1	-	TRBV19	TRBD1	TGTGCCAGTACGACAGGGTGGGACACTGAAGCTTTCTTT	CASTTGWDTEAFF
TRBJ2-2	few	TRBV29-1	TRBD1	TGCAGCGTAGTATCCGGGACAGTCCTAAACACCGGGGAGCTGTTTTTT	CSVVSGTVLNTGELFF
TRBJ2-5	-	TRBV2	TRBD1	TGTGCCAGCAGTGCTGACAGGGGAAGGAGGGAGACCCAGTACTTC	CASSADRGRRETQYF
TRBJ2-3	-	TRBV10-2	TRBD2	TGCGCCAGCGTAGCGGGGGGGCCCCCAGATACGCAGTATTTT	CASVAGGPPDTQYF
TRBJ1-2	-	TRBV5-4	-	TGTGCCAGCAGATTTGGGTCAGGGTACAATGGCTACACCTTC	CASRFGSGYNGYTF
TRBJ1-6	-	TRBV7-2	-	TGTGCCAGCAGCTTAGAGGGCGGGGTATTGGGTTCACCCCTCCACTTT	CASSLEGGVLGSPLHF
TRBJ2-7	-	TRBV10-1	-	TGCGCCAGCAGCCACTACGAGCAGTACTTC	CASSHYEQYF
TRBJ1-1	few	TRBV29-1	-	TGCAGCACTAACGACAGGAACACTGAAGCTTTCTTT	CSTNDRNTEAFF
TRBJ1-5	-	TRBV18	TRBD1	TGTGCCAGCTCACCGACGGGACAGGGGTATCAGCCCCAGCATTTT	CASSPTGQGYQPQHF
TRBJ2-3	few	TRBV11-3	-	TGTGCCAGCAGCTTACAAGGTAGCGGCACAGATACGCAGTATTTT	CASSLQGSGTDTQYF
TRBJ2-1	-	TRBV5-1	TRBD2	TGCGCCAGCAGCTCGGGACTAGCGGGAGATCATGAGCAGTTCTTC	CASSSGLAGDHEQFF
TRBJ1-5	-	TRBV5-1	-	TGCGCCAGCAGCTTTTTACCCGGGAATAGCAATCAGCCCCAGCATTTT	CASSFLPGNSNQPQHF